This TCR beta chain was sequenced for a study of cytomegalovirus exposure and HLA in healthy donors. Study summary: Roughly 89 million unique TCR sequences came from HLA-typed donors in an early release.

The CDR3 runs to 15 residues. Trimming cost V 0 bases and J 6 bases, with 14 bases left between them. Germline V gene sequence: CDR1 SGDLS, CDR2 YYNGEE. General study findings and limits: The classifier was said to identify cytomegalovirus status with high specificity and sensitivity. Per published accounts, TCR beta sequences correctly predicted the HLA-A and HLA-B alleles of most subjects. Relative to the roughly 690-donor mean, N-insertions were reportedly fewer in an Asian-associated ancestry cluster in a later analysis.

The PCR ran on 60 Vbeta and 13 Jbeta primers. The method was immunoSEQ multiplex PCR; TCRdb's version includes in-frame clones alone and lacks a portion of them. The repertoire holds about 63,000 clones, approximately 92% seen once, with 12% in the top ten. With regard to this clone: Its antigen is as yet unknown.

Material for sequencing was PBMCs. The rearrangement uses TRBV9 and TRBJ2-3; perhaps TRBD1 as D (6 bases). The sequence was collected from a woman aged 25 to 39 in good health and CMV-seropositive. CDR3 residues: CASSVASGVWDTQYF. As DNA, the CDR3 is TGTGCCAGCAGCGTAGCTTCAGGGGTTTGGGATACGCAGTATTTT.